The 12 T cell receptor beta chains in this list originate from one sample, sequenced in a study of blood T cells in healthy people across ages (dated by TCRdb to about 2015). To prepare the library, 5' RACE was applied. Data came from an Illumina HiSeq 2500. A second about 7 to 11 cycle PCR used a sample-barcoded 5' primer and a J-beta primer mix. TCRdb redid the processing of the public reads, applying fastp at Q25 and MiXCR, and retained in-frame beta chains. Under each unique CDR3 protein, matching rows form one entry showing the most common genes and DNA. This sample gives some 1.5 million distinct CDR3 sequences in total; about 28% of them show up just once. 7% to 9% of the sample comes from the top ten. Sequencing used blood. The receptors shown here come from a woman aged 30 to 39 in good health.

This clonotype appeared a few times. The chain employs TRBV5-1 and TRBJ1-6; weak D call: TRBD1 (5 bases). This CDR3 comprises 13 residues. The germline CDR1 and CDR2 sequences are SGHRS and YFSETQ. V was cut by 5 bases and J by 7 bases, with 10 bases left in between. The CDR3 here is CASRGGNNSPLHF. The CDR3 DNA is TGCGCCAGCAGGGGGGGGAACAATTCACCCCTCCACTTT.

The V and J genes are TRBV10-3 and TRBJ2-5; possibly TRBD2 for D (5 bases). The CDR3 is 15 residues long. The germline V gene encodes CDR1 ENHRY and CDR2 SYGVKD. V dropped 6 bases and J dropped 3 bases, with 17 bases sitting between them. CDR3 loop: CAIRADHLRKETQYF. The CDR3 DNA reads as TGTGCCATCAGAGCGGATCATTTAAGGAAAGAGACCCAGTACTTC.

This clonotype was observed a handful of times. The chain combines TRBV5-1 with TRBJ1-1; TRBD1 agrees at 9 bases. From germline, CDR1 is SGHRS and CDR2 YFSETQ. The V gene end was trimmed by 3 bases and the J gene end by 5 bases; junction bases not matched to a gene: 8. The CDR3 has 15 amino acids. This CDR3 is CASSSPVTGGTEAFF. Here the CDR3 DNA reads TGCGCCAGCAGCTCCCCGGTGACAGGGGGTACTGAAGCTTTCTTT. The full variable domain, rest sourced from reference TRBV5-1 and TRBJ1-1, is KAGVTQTPRYLIKTRGQQVTLSCSPISGHRSVSWYQQTPGQGLQFLFEYFSETQRNKGNFPGRFSGRQFSNSRSEMNVSTLELGDSALYLCASSSPVTGGTEAFFGQGTRLTVV.

The V call is TRBV29-1, the J call TRBJ1-3; D remains ambiguous. The germline gives CDR1 SQVTM, CDR2 ANQGSEA. The V and J ends lost 2 bases and 2 bases respectively, with 7 bases between them. This CDR3 has 13 residues. CDR3 region: CSVESGTGNTIYF. The DNA for the CDR3 is TGCAGCGTTGAATCAGGCACTGGAAACACCATATATTTT.

This chain uses TRBV11-2 with TRBJ1-1, with 7 bases fitting TRBD1. V trimming: 6 bases; J trimming: 0 bases; junction bases outside the gene matches: 10. The CDR3 covers 16 residues. Germline CDR1 is SGHAT and CDR2 is FQNNGV. The CDR3 sequence is CASSPPGTDMNTEAFF. The CDR3 DNA is TGTGCCAGCAGTCCCCCGGGGACAGATATGAACACTGAAGCTTTCTTT.

This clonotype was seen a few times. The rearrangement joins TRBV10-3 to TRBJ2-5; the match to TRBD2 covers 7 bases. CDR1 and CDR2 from the germline V gene are ENHRY and SYGVKD. The CDR3 has 13 residues. V was clipped by 11 bases and J by 7 bases; unmatched bases: 13. In DNA form, the CDR3 reads TGTGCCGTCTCCGCGGGAGTACGCGGGACCCAGTACTTC. Protein: CAVSAGVRGTQYF.

V is TRBV12-3 or TRBV12-4 and J is TRBJ2-1; D may be TRBD2 (5 bases). CDR3 size: 13 residues. The ends were cut back, 5 bases at V and 10 bases at J, with 15 bases in the middle. The CDR3 reads CASSPGLLYEQFF. Here the CDR3 DNA reads TGTGCCAGCAGTCCCGGACTGTTATACGAGCAGTTCTTC.

This clonotype was counted at least ten times. This chain joins TRBV29-1 and TRBJ1-2; D remains ambiguous. The CDR3 has 11 amino acids. Trimming cost V 3 bases and J 6 bases, with 8 bases left between them. From germline, CDR1 is SQVTM and CDR2 ANQGSEA. CDR3 amino acids: CSVENPNGYTF. CDR3 coding DNA: TGCAGCGTTGAGAACCCCAATGGCTACACCTTC.

This clonotype was recorded a few times. The V gene is TRBV7-9, the J gene TRBJ1-2, with 9 bases matching TRBD1. This CDR3 is 14 amino acids long. V trimming: 5 bases; J trimming: 8 bases; junction bases outside the gene matches: 9. Looked up from germline, CDR1 is SEHNR and CDR2 is FQNEAQ (reference sequence). CDR3 sequence reads: CASSRRTGVEGYTF. The CDR3 DNA follows: TGTGCCAGCAGCCGAAGGACAGGGGTCGAGGGCTACACCTTC. Full variable domain (missing parts from reference TRBV7-9 and TRBJ1-2): DTGVSQNPRHKITKRGQNVTFRCDPISEHNRLYWYRQTLGQGPEFLTYFQNEAQLEKSRLLSDRFSAERPKGSFSTLEIQRTEQGDSAMYLCASSRRTGVEGYTFGSGTRLTVV.

This sequence joins TRBV11-2 and TRBJ2-7; possibly TRBD2 for D (5 bases). CDR3 length: 16 amino acids. The germline V gene has CDR1 SGHAT and CDR2 FQNNGV. V was shortened by 0 bases and J by 3 bases, with 15 bases between the two germline ends. As DNA, the CDR3 is TGTGCCAGCAGCTTAGAATGGGCACCCGCGGGCTACGAGCAGTACTTC. Protein: CASSLEWAPAGYEQYF.

This chain links TRBV29-1 with TRBJ2-5; D is unresolved. Trimming stripped 4 bases from V and 2 bases from J, with 8 bases between. In germline, CDR1 is SQVTM, CDR2 ANQGSEA. The CDR3 extends over 12 amino acids. This CDR3 reads CSVGQTQETQYF. CDR3 in DNA: TGCAGCGTTGGCCAGACACAAGAGACCCAGTACTTC.

The genes are TRBV3-1 and TRBJ1-5; TRBD1 matches 9 bases. V was pared by 0 bases and J by 10 bases, with 7 bases of the junction left unmatched. This CDR3 is 15 amino acids long. Germline CDR1 LGHDT, CDR2 YNNKEL (reference sequence). The CDR3 region has the DNA TGTGCCAGCAGCCAAGAGGGGACAGGGATGGGCCCCCAGCATTTT. Protein product: CASSQEGTGMGPQHF.